This TCR beta chain is from a study of T cell responses to AZD1222 COVID-19 vaccine. A note on this clone: The antigen remains unidentified.

Here immunoSEQ multiplex PCR was the method, and the copy in TCRdb shows in-frame clones only, minus some. The profile shows 150,000 or so clones, around 90% of them singletons. Study-level results: Only five or six individuals given AZD1222 were seropositive at baseline.

The sample was peripheral blood, taken on day 0 of AZD1222 vaccination. This TCR was sampled from an adult in good health.

CDR3 amino acids: CASSLGQRQEMNTEAFF. Here the CDR3 DNA reads TGTGCCAGCAGCTTAGGCCAACGACAGGAGATGAACACTGAAGCTTTCTTT. J is TRBJ1-1 and V is TRBV13; D is perhaps TRBD1 (6 bases). The CDR3 contains 17 residues. V lost 0 bases and J 0 bases, leaving 14 bases between the germline ends. Germline assignment: CDR1 PRHDT and CDR2 FYEKMQ (reference sequence).